Listed here are 15 T cell receptor beta chains from one sample, sequenced in a study of identical twins. MiXCR was run by TCRdb on the 5' RACE reads, yielding one entry per CDR3 protein. The repertoire holds some 1,700,000 distinct CDR3 sequences, with less than 35% as singletons. Sample: cord blood. The receptors derive from a newborn girl in good health.

V gene TRBV27 combines with J gene TRBJ1-6; TRBD1 aligns across 10 bases. Looked up from germline, CDR1 is MNHEY and CDR2 is SMNVEV (reference sequence). V lost 6 bases, J lost 9 bases, and 5 bases stayed unmatched. This CDR3 contains 14 residues. The CDR3 reads CASSTDRGPSPLHF. In DNA form, the CDR3 reads TGTGCCAGCAGCACTGACAGGGGGCCTTCACCCCTCCACTTT.

This rearrangement joins TRBV10-3 to TRBJ2-3, with 7 bases aligning to TRBD1. The CDR3 totals 13 residues. The ends lost 2 bases at V and 4 bases at J; junction bases unmatched: 0. Germline assignment: CDR1 ENHRY and CDR2 SYGVKD. CDR3: CAISEDRADTQYF. Here the CDR3 DNA reads TGTGCCATCAGTGAGGACAGGGCAGATACGCAGTATTTT.

In the case of this clonotype: Mismatch with germline at one junction end may stem from a read error. The rearrangement uses TRBV29-1 and TRBJ2-4; D is unclear. The J call may be mistaken, given a closer DNA end match to TRBJ2-7. CDR1 SQVTM and CDR2 ANQGSEA come from the germline V gene. The CDR3 spans 12 residues. The chain's CDR3 is CSIEESGYEQYF. DNA for the CDR3: TGCAGCATTGAAGAAAGTGGCTACGAGCAGTACTTC.

The chain joins TRBV5-1 to TRBJ2-1; 7 bases map to TRBD2. Trimming removed 0 bases from V and 8 bases from J; junction bases left unmatched: 8. The CDR3 runs to 15 residues. The germline V gene encodes CDR1 SGHRS and CDR2 YFSETQ. The CDR3 bases are TGCGCCAGCAGCTTGGGGAGCGGGGACGTCGATGAGCAGTTCTTC. Its translation: CASSLGSGDVDEQFF.

V is TRBV2 and J is TRBJ1-2; TRBD1 aligns across 8 bases. Looked up from germline, CDR1 is SNHLY and CDR2 is FYNNEI. The CDR3 covers 12 residues. The V gene end was trimmed by 9 bases and the J gene end by 3 bases; junction bases not matched to a gene: 3. CDR3 residues: CASVQGDYGYTF. The CDR3 nucleotides read TGTGCCAGTGTACAGGGGGACTATGGCTACACCTTC.

This clonotype was detected ten times or more. This sequence joins TRBV12-3 or TRBV12-4 and TRBJ1-5; D not resolved. Deletions cut 3 bases from V and 4 bases from J, with 7 bases between. The CDR3 covers 13 residues. The CDR3, as DNA: TGTGCCAGCAGTTTGAATCGTAATCAGCCCCAGCATTTT. It specifies CASSLNRNQPQHF.

This clonotype was observed a handful of times. The chain has TRBV4-1 and TRBJ2-4, with D hard to call. Between the trimmed V and J ends, which lost 7 bases and 0 bases, there was a span of 10 bases. The germline V gene has CDR1 MGHRA and CDR2 YSYEKL. This CDR3 comprises 14 residues. CDR3 DNA sequence: TGCGCCAGCAACCCTACCCTAGCCAAAAACATTCAGTACTTC. It yields the protein CASNPTLAKNIQYF.

At least ten counts were recorded for this clonotype. This chain joins TRBV2 and TRBJ2-4, with 7 bases matching TRBD1. Per germline, CDR1 SNHLY and CDR2 FYNNEI. The CDR3 spans 12 residues. Trimming removed 10 bases from V and 5 bases from J; junction bases left unmatched: 5. This CDR3 is CATGQAENIQYF. The CDR3 DNA follows: TGTGCCACCGGACAGGCCGAAAACATTCAGTACTTC.

This clonotype has a handful of counts. The rearrangement joins TRBV6-1 to TRBJ1-2; 8 nucleotides align to TRBD1. The CDR3 has 16 residues. Germline trimming cut 6 bases from V and 3 bases from J; bases unmatched to any gene: 12. Germline CDR1 is MNHNS and CDR2 is SASEGT. CDR3 residues: CASRKVDRGADYGYTF. CDR3 coding DNA: TGTGCCAGCAGGAAAGTCGACAGGGGCGCAGACTATGGCTACACCTTC.

J is TRBJ1-2 and V is TRBV7-9; D might be TRBD1 (5 bases). Germline lookup yields CDR1 SEHNR and CDR2 FQNEAQ (reference sequence). The CDR3 loop spans 13 amino acids. The V and J ends lost 4 bases and 8 bases respectively, with 14 bases between them. As DNA, the CDR3 is TGTGCCAGCAGCTCGCCGAGGGGTCGAGGCTACACCTTC. Translating gives CASSSPRGRGYTF.

This clonotype was recorded many times. The chain links TRBV12-3 or TRBV12-4 to TRBJ2-7; 10 positions agree with TRBD2. The CDR3 contains 16 residues. The ends lost 3 bases at V and 6 bases at J; junction bases unmatched: 11. The CDR3 DNA follows: TGTGCCAGCAGTTTGCTAGCGGGGGTCACCCCTCGCGAGCAGTACTTC. It yields the protein CASSLLAGVTPREQYF.

This clonotype was counted only a few times. The chain has TRBV20-1 and TRBJ2-3; the D gene could be TRBD1 or TRBD2 (5 bases each). Germline V gene data show CDR1 as DFQATT and CDR2 as SNEGSKA (reference sequence). V shed 6 bases and J shed 0 bases, with 13 bases lying between them. CDR3 length: 14 amino acids. The CDR3 here is CSADSGRSTDTQYF. CDR3 nucleotide sequence: TGCAGTGCGGACTCGGGACGGAGCACAGATACGCAGTATTTT.

The J gene is TRBJ2-3, the V gene TRBV4-2, with TRBD2 matching 7 bases. Germline V gives CDR1 LGHNA, CDR2 YNFKEQ. V lost 11 bases and J lost 8; bases outside the gene matches: 7. This CDR3 has 11 residues. Here the CDR3 reads CARTGEGTQYF. Here the CDR3 DNA reads TGTGCCCGCACGGGGGAGGGTACGCAGTATTTT.

The V gene is TRBV28, the J gene TRBJ2-3; 12 bases agree with TRBD1. V shed 6 bases and J 4 bases; nucleotides not matched to a gene: 17. The CDR3 runs to 19 residues. From germline, CDR1 is MDHEN and CDR2 SYDVKM. In DNA, the CDR3 is TGTGCCAGCAGCCCTTTTGATCTCCGGGACAGGGGGCCGGCAGATACGCAGTATTTT. It is translated as CASSPFDLRDRGPADTQYF.

The chain is built from TRBV7-2 and TRBJ1-6, with a possible D match to TRBD1 (6 bases). This CDR3 contains 15 residues. The V end was cut by 5 bases, the J end by 7 bases, with 15 bases between. From germline, CDR1 is SGHTA and CDR2 FQGNSA. The CDR3 DNA sequence: TGTGCCAGCAGCAAACCCGGGACACGAAATTCACCCCTCCACTTT. It is translated as CASSKPGTRNSPLHF.